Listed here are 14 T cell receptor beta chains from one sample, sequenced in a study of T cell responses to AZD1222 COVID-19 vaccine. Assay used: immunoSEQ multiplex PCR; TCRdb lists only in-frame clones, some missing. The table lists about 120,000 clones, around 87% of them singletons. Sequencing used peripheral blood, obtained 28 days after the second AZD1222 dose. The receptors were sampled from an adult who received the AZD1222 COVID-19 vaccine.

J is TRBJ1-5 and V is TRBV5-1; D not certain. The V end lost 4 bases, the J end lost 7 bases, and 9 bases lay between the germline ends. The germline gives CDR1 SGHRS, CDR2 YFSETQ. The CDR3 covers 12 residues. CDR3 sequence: CASSPDGQPQHF. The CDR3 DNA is TGCGCCAGCAGCCCGGACGGGCAGCCCCAGCATTTT. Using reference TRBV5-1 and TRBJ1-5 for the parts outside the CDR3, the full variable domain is KAGVTQTPRYLIKTRGQQVTLSCSPISGHRSVSWYQQTPGQGLQFLFEYFSETQRNKGNFPGRFSGRQFSNSRSEMNVSTLELGDSALYLCASSPDGQPQHFGDGTRLSIL.

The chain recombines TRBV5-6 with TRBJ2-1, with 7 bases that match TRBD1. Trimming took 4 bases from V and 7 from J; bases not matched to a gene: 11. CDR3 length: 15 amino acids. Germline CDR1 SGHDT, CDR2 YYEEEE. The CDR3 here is CASSPRDSLRNEQFF. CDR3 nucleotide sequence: TGTGCCAGCAGCCCCCGGGACAGCCTAAGGAATGAGCAGTTCTTC.

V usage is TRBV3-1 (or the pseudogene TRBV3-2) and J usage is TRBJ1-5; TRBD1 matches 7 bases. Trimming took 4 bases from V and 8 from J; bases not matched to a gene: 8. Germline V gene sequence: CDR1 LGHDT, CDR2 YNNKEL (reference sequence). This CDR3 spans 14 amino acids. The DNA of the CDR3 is TGTGCCAGCAGCCCCCGACAGGGAGGTAAGCCCCAGCATTTT. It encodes CASSPRQGGKPQHF.

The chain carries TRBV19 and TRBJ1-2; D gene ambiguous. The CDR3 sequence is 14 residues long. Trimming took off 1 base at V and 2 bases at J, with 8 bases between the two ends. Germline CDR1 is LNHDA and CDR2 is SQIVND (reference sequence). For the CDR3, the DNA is TGTGCCAGTAGTATAGGAGCCTCGAACTATGGCTACACCTTC. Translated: CASSIGASNYGYTF. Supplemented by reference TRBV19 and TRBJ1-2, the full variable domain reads DGGITQSPKYLFRKEGQNVTLSCEQNLNHDAMYWYRQDPGQGLRLIYYSQIVNDFQKGDIAEGYSVSREKKESFPLTVTSAQKNPTAFYLCASSIGASNYGYTFGSGTRLTVV.

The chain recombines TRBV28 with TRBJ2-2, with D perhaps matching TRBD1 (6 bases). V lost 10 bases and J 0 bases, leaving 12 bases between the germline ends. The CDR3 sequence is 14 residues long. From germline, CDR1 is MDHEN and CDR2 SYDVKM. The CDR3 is CATRGSTNTGELFF. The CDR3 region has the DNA TGTGCCACCAGGGGCAGTACGAACACCGGGGAGCTGTTTTTT.

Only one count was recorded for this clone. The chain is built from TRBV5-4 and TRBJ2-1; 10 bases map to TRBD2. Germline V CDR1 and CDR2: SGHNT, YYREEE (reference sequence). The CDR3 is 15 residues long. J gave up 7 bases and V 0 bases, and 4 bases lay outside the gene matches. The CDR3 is CASSLDERGGNEQFF. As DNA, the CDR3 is TGTGCCAGCAGCTTGGACGAGCGGGGGGGAAATGAGCAGTTCTTC.

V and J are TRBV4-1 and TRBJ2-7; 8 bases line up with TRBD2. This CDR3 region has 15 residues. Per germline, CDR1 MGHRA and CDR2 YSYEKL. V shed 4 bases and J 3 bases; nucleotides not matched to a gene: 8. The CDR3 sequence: CASSPVRGVIYEQYF. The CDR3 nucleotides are TGCGCCAGCAGCCCAGTGCGGGGGGTTATCTACGAGCAGTACTTC.

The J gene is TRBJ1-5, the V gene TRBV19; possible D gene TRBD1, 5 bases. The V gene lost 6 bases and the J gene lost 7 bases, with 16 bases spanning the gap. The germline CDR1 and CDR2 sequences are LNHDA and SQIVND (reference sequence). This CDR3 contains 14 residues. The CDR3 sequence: CASSRREGQQPQHF. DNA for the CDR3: TGTGCCAGTAGCCGGAGGGAGGGGCAGCAGCCCCAGCATTTT.

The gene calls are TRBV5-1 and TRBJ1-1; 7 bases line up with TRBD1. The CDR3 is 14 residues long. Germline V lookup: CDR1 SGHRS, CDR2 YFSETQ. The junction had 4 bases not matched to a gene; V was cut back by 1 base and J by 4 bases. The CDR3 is CASSLQGGSTEAFF. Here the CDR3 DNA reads TGCGCCAGCAGCTTGCAGGGGGGGTCCACTGAAGCTTTCTTT.

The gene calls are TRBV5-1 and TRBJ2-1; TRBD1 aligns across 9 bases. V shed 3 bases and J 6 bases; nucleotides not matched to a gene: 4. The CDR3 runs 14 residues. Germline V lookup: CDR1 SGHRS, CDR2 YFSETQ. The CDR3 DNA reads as TGCGCCAGCAGCTCGGGGGGACAGGGCAATGAGCAGTTCTTC. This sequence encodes CASSSGGQGNEQFF.

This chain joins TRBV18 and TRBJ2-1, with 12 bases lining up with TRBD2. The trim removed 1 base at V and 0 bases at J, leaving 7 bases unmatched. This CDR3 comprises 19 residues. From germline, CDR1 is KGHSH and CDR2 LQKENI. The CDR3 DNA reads TGTGCCAGCTCACCACGTGGTCTAGCGGGGGGGAGCTCCTACAATGAGCAGTTCTTC. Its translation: CASSPRGLAGGSSYNEQFF.

The CDR3 DNA reads TGTGCCTGGAGTGTACATCAGTCGGCTTTCTTT. Its translation: CAWSVHQSAFF. The chain recombines TRBV30 with TRBJ1-1; no reliable D call. This CDR3 has 11 residues. V lost 0 bases, J lost 11 bases, and 10 bases lay in between. Germline CDR1 reads GTSNPN; CDR2 reads SVGIG (reference sequence).

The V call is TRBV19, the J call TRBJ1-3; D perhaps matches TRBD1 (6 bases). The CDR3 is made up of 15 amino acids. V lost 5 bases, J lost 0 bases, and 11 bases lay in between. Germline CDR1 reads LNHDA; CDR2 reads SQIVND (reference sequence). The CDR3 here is CASSVTGSSGNTIYF. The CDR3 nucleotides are TGTGCCAGTAGTGTCACAGGGAGCTCTGGAAACACCATATATTTT.

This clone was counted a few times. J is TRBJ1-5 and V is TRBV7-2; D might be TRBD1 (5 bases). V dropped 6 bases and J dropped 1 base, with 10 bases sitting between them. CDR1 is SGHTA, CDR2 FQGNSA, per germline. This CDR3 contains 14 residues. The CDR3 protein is CASRSRDSNQPQHF. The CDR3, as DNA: TGTGCCAGCAGGTCCCGGGACAGCAATCAGCCCCAGCATTTT. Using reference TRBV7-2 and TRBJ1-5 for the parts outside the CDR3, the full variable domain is GAGVSQSPSNKVTEKGKDVELRCDPISGHTALYWYRQSLGQGLEFLIYFQGNSAPDKSGLPSDRFSAERTGGSVSTLTIQRTQQEDSAVYLCASRSRDSNQPQHFGDGTRLSIL.